This TCR beta chain was found in a study of blood T cell repertoires in COVID-19. Study-wide background: Acute-phase and convalescent COVID-19 samples originated in the United States, Italy and Spain. From T cells, B-cell-depleted T cells, or PBMCs came the material, which was cDNA or gDNA.

As handled by the study authors: Researchers report that nucleated cell counts were estimated from reference gene primer amplification. Profiling relied on immunoSEQ multiplex PCR, and the TCRdb table lists in-frame clones only, not all of them. Clonal size and the V and J genes are those of that table, whereas D and trimming came from the DNA. The sample contains around 220,000 clones, approximately 80% of which appear only once. Patients of the Seattle cohort, enrolled during active infection, were followed longitudinally. The receptor comes from a woman at least 80 years old with COVID-19, enrolled during active disease. Sequencing was carried out using peripheral blood.

CDR3 DNA sequence: TGTGCCAGTAGTTCCGGCAGGGGCTTCGGAAACACCATATATTTT. Its protein product is CASSSGRGFGNTIYF. The chain carries TRBV19 and TRBJ1-3, with a possible D match to TRBD1 (6 bases). The CDR3 is 15 residues long. V dropped 5 bases and J dropped 4 bases, with 15 bases sitting between them. Per the germline V gene, CDR1 is LNHDA and CDR2 is SQIVND (reference sequence).